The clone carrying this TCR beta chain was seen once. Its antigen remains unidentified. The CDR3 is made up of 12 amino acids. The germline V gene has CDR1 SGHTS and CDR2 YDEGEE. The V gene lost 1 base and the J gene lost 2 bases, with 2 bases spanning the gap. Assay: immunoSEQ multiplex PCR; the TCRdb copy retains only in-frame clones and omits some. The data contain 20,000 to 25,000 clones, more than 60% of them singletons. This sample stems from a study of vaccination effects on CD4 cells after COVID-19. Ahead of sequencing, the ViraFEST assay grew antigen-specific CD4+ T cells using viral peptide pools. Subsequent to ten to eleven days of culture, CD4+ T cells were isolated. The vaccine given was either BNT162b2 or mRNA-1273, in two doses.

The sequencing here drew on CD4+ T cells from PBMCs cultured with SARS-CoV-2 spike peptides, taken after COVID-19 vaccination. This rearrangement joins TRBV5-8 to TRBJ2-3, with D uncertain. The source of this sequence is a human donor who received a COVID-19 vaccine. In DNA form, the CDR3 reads TGTGCCAGCAGCTTGATCACAGATACGCAGTATTTT. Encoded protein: CASSLITDTQYF.